Many counts were recorded for the clone carrying this TCR beta chain. The target antigen is unknown. The read ends 3 residues early relative to the CDR3; the germline J gene fills the gap. The record originates from a study of T cell clonality in common variable immunodeficiency. The assay was immunoSEQ multiplex PCR, and TCRdb's table has in-frame clones only and misses some. This sample has under 35,000 clones, each found more than once. Findings and limits, study-wide: Reportedly, TCR beta sequences from common variable immunodeficiency showed fewer deletions and N-nucleotide insertions.

V dropped 7 bases and J dropped 5 bases, with 20 bases sitting between them. The CDR3 has 15 amino acids. Germline V gene data show CDR1 as KGHSH and CDR2 as LQKENI. The source of this sequence is a human donor with common variable immunodeficiency. J is TRBJ1-1 and V is TRBV18; TRBD1 might be the D (6 bases). Input material: peripheral blood mononuclear cells. CDR3 DNA (partial): TGTGCCAGCTGCCAAGGTTTCGGGGGGCTTACTGAA. It encodes CASCQGFGGLTE. The CDR3 reads in full as CASCQGFGGLTEAFF.